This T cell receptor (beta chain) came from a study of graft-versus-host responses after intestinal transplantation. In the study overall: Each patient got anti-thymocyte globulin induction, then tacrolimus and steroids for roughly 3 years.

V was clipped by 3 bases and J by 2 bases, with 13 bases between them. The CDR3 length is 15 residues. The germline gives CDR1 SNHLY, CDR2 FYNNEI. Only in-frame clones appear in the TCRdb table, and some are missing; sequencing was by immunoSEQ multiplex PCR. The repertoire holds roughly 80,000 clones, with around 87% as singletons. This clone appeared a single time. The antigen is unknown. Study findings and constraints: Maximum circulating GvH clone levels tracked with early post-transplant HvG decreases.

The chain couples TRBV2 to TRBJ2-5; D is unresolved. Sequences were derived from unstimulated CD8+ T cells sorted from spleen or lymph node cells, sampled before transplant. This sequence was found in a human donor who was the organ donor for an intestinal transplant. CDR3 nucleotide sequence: TGTGCCAGCAGTGAGTGGGGTACCCCTCAAGAGACCCAGTACTTC. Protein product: CASSEWGTPQETQYF. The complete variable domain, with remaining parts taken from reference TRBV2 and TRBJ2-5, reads EPEVTQTPSHQVTQMGQEVILRCVPISNHLYFYWYRQILGQKVEFLVSFYNNEISEKSEIFDDQFSVERPDGSNFTLKIRSTKLEDSAMYFCASSEWGTPQETQYFGPGTRLLVL.